The clone carrying this T cell receptor (beta chain) was seen a few times. Researchers sorted participants into cohorts using their self-reported clinical history. Donors in Cohort 3 who had recovered were those with two negative PCRs, healthcare professional clearance, or resolution of their symptoms. This sample is drawn from a study of blood T cell repertoires in COVID-19. Sequenced by immunoSEQ multiplex PCR; TCRdb stores in-frame clones only, minus some. There are about 220,000 clones in the sample; 70% to 85% occur only once, and roughly 3.5% lies in the top ten. V was cut by 1 base and J by 4 bases, with 14 bases left in between. Germline CDR1 reads MNHEY; CDR2 reads SMNVEV (reference sequence). CDR3 size: 15 residues.

V and J are TRBV27 and TRBJ2-7, with a tentative D call TRBD2 (7 bases). This clonotype was obtained from a woman in her sixties or seventies who had recovered from COVID-19. Sequences were obtained from PBMCs or T cells enriched from blood (not recorded which). This CDR3 reads CASSLLGGTFYEQYF. The DNA for the CDR3 is TGTGCCAGCAGTTTATTGGGAGGGACATTTTACGAGCAGTACTTC.